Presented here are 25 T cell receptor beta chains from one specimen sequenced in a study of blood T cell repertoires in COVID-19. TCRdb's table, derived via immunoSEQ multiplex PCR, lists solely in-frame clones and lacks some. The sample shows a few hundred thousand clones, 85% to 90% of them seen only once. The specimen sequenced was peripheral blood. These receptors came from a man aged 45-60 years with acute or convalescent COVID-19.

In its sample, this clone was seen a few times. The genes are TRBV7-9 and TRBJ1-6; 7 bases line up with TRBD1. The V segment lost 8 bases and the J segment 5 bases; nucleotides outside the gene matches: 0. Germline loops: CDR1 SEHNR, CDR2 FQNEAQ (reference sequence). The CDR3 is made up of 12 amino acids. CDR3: CASGQDNSPLHF. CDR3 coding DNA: TGTGCCAGCGGACAGGATAATTCACCCCTCCACTTT.

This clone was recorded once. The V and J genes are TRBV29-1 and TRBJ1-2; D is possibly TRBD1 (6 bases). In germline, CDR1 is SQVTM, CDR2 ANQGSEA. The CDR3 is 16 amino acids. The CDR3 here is CSHSSTGTPTNYGYTF. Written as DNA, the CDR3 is TGCAGTCATTCCTCTACCGGGACACCGACTAACTATGGCTACACCTTC.

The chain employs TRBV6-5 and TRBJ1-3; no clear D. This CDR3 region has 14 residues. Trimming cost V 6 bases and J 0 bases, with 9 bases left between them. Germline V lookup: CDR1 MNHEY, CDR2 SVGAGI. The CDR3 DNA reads TGTGCCAGCAGCGACAACATCTCTGGAAACACCATATATTTT. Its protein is CASSDNISGNTIYF.

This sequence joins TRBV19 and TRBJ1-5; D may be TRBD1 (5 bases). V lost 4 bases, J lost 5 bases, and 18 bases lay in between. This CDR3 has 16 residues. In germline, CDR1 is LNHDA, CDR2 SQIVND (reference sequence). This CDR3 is CASSKPGGTSYQPQHF. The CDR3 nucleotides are TGTGCCAGTAGTAAACCGGGGGGAACCTCCTATCAGCCCCAGCATTTT.

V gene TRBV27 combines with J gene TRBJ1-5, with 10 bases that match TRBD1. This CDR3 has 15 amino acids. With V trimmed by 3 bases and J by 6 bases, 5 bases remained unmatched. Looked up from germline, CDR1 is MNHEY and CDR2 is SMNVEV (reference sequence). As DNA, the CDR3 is TGTGCCAGCAGTTTCAGACAGGGGGCCAGTCAGCCCCAGCATTTT. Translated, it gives CASSFRQGASQPQHF.

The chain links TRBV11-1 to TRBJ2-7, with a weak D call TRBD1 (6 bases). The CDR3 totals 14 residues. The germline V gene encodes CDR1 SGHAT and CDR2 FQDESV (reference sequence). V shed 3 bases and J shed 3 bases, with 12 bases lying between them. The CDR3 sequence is CASSFTTGRYEQYF. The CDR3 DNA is TGTGCCAGCAGCTTTACCACAGGGCGCTACGAGCAGTACTTC.

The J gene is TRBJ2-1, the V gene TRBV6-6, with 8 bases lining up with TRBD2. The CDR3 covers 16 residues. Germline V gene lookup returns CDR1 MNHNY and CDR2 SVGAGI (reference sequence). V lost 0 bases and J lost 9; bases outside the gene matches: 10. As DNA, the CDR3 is TGTGCCAGCAGTTACTCGCCCCAAGCGGGGGTCCCTGAGCAGTTCTTC. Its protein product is CASSYSPQAGVPEQFF.

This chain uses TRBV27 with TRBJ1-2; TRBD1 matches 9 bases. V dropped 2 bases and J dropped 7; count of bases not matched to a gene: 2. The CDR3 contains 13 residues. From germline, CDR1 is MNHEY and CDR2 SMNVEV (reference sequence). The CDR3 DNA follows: TGTGCCAGCAGTTTAAACAGGGGGCTTGGCTACACCTTC. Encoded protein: CASSLNRGLGYTF.

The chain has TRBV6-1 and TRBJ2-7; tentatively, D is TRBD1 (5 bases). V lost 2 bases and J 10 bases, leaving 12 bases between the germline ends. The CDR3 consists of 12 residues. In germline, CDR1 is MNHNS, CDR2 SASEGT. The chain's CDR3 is CASSEWGSSQYF. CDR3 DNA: TGTGCCAGCAGTGAATGGGGCAGCTCCCAGTACTTC.

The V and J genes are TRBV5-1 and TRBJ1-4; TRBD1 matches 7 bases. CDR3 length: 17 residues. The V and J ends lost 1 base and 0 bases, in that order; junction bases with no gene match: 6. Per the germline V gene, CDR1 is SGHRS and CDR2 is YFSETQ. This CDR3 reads CASSLWDRTATNEKLFF. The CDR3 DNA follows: TGCGCCAGCAGCTTGTGGGACAGAACTGCAACTAATGAAAAACTGTTTTTT.

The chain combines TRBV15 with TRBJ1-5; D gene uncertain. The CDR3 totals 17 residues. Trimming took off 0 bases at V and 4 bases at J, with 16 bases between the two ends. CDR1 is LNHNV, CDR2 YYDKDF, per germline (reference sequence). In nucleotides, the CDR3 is TGTGCCACCAGCAGAGAGAGGGCACCCATGGGAAATCAGCCCCAGCATTTT. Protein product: CATSRERAPMGNQPQHF.

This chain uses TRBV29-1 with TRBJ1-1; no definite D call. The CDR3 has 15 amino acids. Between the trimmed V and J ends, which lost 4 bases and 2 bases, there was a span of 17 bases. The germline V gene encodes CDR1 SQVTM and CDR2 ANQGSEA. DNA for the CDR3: TGCAGCGTTGGGGGAGAACACGGAGGCAACACTGAAGCTTTCTTT. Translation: CSVGGEHGGNTEAFF. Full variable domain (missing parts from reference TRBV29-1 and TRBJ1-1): SAVISQKPSRDICQRGTSLTIQCQVDSQVTMMFWYRQQPGQSLTLIATANQGSEATYESGFVIDKFPISRPNLTFSTLTVSNMSPEDSSIYLCSVGGEHGGNTEAFFGQGTRLTVV.

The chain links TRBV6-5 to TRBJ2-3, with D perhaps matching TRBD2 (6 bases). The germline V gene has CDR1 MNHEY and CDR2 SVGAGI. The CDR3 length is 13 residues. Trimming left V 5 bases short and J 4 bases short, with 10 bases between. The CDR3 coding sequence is TGTGCCAGCAGTACTGGGAGGTCAGATACGCAGTATTTT. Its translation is CASSTGRSDTQYF.

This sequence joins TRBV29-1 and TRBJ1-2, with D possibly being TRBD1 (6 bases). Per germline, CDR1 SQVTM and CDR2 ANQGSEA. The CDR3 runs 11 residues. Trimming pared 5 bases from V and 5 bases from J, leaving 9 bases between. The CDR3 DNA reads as TGCAGCGTTAGGACAGAGTATGGCTACACCTTC. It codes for CSVRTEYGYTF.

The CDR3 region has the DNA TGTGCCTGGGCCCGCACTGAAGCTTTCTTT. This translates into CAWARTEAFF. This chain joins TRBV30 and TRBJ1-1; D unclear. The length of the CDR3 is 10 residues. V lost 5 bases to trimming and J lost 4 bases, with 5 bases between them. Germline V gene data show CDR1 as GTSNPN and CDR2 as SVGIG (reference sequence).

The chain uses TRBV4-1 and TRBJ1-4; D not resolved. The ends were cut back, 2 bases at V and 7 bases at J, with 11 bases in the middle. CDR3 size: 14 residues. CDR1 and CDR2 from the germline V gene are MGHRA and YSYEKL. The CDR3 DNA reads TGCGCCAGCAGCCAACAGCAGGAGGGTGAAAAACTGTTTTTT. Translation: CASSQQQEGEKLFF.

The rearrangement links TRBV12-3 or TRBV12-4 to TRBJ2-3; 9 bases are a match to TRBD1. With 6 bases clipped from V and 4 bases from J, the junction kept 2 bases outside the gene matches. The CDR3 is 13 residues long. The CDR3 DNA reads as TGTGCCAGCAGGGGACAGGGCCCAGATACGCAGTATTTT. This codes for CASRGQGPDTQYF.

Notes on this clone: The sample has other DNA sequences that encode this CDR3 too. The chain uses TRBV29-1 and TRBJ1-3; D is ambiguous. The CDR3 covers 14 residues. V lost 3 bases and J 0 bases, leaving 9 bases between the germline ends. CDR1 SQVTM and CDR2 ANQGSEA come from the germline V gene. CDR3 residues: CSVDTGSSGNTIYF. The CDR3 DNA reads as TGCAGCGTTGATACGGGGAGCTCTGGAAACACCATATATTTT.

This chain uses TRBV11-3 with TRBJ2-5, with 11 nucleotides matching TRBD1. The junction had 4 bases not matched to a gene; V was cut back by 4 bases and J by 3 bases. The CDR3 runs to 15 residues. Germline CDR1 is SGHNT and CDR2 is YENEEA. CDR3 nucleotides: TGTGCCAGCAGCTCCCGGACAGGGGGCAAAGAGACCCAGTACTTC. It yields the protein CASSSRTGGKETQYF.

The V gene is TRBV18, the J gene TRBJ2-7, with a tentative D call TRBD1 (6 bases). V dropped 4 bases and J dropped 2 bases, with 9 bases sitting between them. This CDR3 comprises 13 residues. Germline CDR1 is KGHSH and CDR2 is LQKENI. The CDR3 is CASSRQATYEQYF. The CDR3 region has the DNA TGTGCCAGCTCACGACAGGCGACCTACGAGCAGTACTTC.

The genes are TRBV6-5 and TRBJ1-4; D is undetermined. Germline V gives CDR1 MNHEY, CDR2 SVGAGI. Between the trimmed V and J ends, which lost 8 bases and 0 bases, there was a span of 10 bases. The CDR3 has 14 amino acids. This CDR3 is CASGAQATNEKLFF. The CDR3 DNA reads TGTGCCAGCGGCGCCCAGGCAACTAATGAAAAACTGTTTTTT.

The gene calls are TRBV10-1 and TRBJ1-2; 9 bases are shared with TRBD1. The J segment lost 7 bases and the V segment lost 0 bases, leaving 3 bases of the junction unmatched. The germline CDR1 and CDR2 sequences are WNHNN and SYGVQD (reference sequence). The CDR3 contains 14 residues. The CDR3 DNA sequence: TGCGCCAGCAGTGAGTCCACAGGGGGCTCTGGCTACACCTTC. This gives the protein CASSESTGGSGYTF.

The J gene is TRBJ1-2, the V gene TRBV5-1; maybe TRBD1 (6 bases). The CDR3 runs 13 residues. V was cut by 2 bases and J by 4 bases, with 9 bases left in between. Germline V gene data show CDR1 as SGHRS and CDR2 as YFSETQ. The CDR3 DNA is TGCGCCAGCAGCTTACAGGGTTTCTATGGCTACACCTTC. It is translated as CASSLQGFYGYTF. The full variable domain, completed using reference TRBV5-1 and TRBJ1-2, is KAGVTQTPRYLIKTRGQQVTLSCSPISGHRSVSWYQQTPGQGLQFLFEYFSETQRNKGNFPGRFSGRQFSNSRSEMNVSTLELGDSALYLCASSLQGFYGYTFGSGTRLTVV.

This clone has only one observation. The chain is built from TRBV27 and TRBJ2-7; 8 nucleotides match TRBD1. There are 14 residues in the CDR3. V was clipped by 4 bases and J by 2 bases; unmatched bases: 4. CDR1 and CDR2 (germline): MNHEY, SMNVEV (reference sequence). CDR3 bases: TGTGCCAGCAGTTCAAGACAGGGGACCTACGAGCAGTACTTC. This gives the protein CASSSRQGTYEQYF.

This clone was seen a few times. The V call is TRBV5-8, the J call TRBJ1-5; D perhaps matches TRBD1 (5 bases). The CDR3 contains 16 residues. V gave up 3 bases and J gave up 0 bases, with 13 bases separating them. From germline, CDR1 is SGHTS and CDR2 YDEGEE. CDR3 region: CASSSLQGSSNQPQHF. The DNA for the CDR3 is TGTGCCAGCAGCTCGCTTCAGGGTTCTAGCAATCAGCCCCAGCATTTT.